These 14 T cell receptor beta chains were sequenced from one sample in a study of T-cell memory formation after mild COVID-19. Each CDR3 protein gets one entry after TCRdb re-called the 5' RACE reads with MiXCR. This table has 450,000 or so distinct CDR3 sequences, about 23% appearing once. Source material: PBMCs or a T cell subset sorted from them (not recorded which). These receptors were taken from an adult woman who had mild COVID-19 (a few samples of this study predate the infection). Cell type and time point are not known.

The rearrangement joins TRBV24-1 to TRBJ2-2; D gene unclear. Germline V gene lookup returns CDR1 KGHDR and CDR2 SFDVKD. Trimming cost V 2 bases and J 2 bases, with 5 bases left between them. The CDR3 totals 14 residues. CDR3: CATSDSPNTGELFF. For the CDR3, the DNA is TGTGCCACCAGTGATTCTCCCAACACCGGGGAGCTGTTTTTT.

The chain carries TRBV24-1 and TRBJ1-2, with D possibly TRBD1 on 5 matching bases. The germline V and J ends were trimmed by 4 bases and 5 bases, with 16 bases remaining between them. Germline CDR1 KGHDR, CDR2 SFDVKD. CDR3 length equals 15 residues. CDR3 DNA sequence: TGTGCCACCAGTGACCTCAGGTCCGGGGGGTATGGCTACACCTTC. Translating it yields CATSDLRSGGYGYTF.

The CDR3 sequence is CASSLGYGDTWNEQFF. The CDR3 DNA follows: TGTGCCAGCAGCTTAGGGTATGGGGATACGTGGAATGAGCAGTTCTTC. V is TRBV11-2 and J is TRBJ2-1; D remains unclear. The CDR3 is 16 residues long. V was shortened by 1 base and J by 7 bases, with 17 bases between the two germline ends. CDR1 SGHAT and CDR2 FQNNGV come from the germline V gene.

The J gene is TRBJ2-7, the V gene TRBV6-6, with D unclear. The CDR3 contains 11 residues. From germline, CDR1 is MNHNY and CDR2 SVGAGI (reference sequence). V was trimmed by 3 bases and J by 5 bases, leaving 5 bases between them. CDR3 loop: CASSYADEQYF. The DNA of the CDR3 is TGTGCCAGCAGTTATGCAGACGAGCAGTACTTC.

There are many counts of this clonotype. This sequence joins TRBV7-7 and TRBJ2-5; the D is unclear. CDR1 is SSHAT and CDR2 is FNYEAQ in the germline V gene (reference sequence). CDR3 length equals 13 residues. The germline V and J ends were trimmed by 0 bases and 1 base, with 3 bases remaining between them. The CDR3 DNA reads TGTGCCAGCAGCTTAGCCCCCCAAGAGACCCAGTACTTC. This encodes CASSLAPQETQYF.

This clonotype has only a few counts. The chain has TRBV7-6 and TRBJ2-3; unclear D gene. CDR1 and CDR2 (germline): SGHVS, FNYEAQ. The CDR3 spans 18 residues. V gave up 6 bases and J gave up 0 bases, with 22 bases separating them. For the CDR3, the DNA is TGTGCCAGCAGTTATTCCTCCTCAGGACGAAGAAGCACAGATACGCAGTATTTT. Protein sequence: CASSYSSSGRRSTDTQYF.

The rearrangement uses TRBV5-1 and TRBJ2-5; TRBD1 aligns across 7 bases. The V and J ends lost 4 bases and 2 bases, in that order; junction bases with no gene match: 8. The CDR3 contains 15 residues. Germline loops: CDR1 SGHRS, CDR2 YFSETQ. Here the CDR3 DNA reads TGCGCCAGCAGCCACGGGACAGTCCATCAAGAGACCCAGTACTTC. Translation: CASSHGTVHQETQYF. Combining the CDR3 with reference TRBV5-1 and TRBJ2-5 gives the whole variable domain KAGVTQTPRYLIKTRGQQVTLSCSPISGHRSVSWYQQTPGQGLQFLFEYFSETQRNKGNFPGRFSGRQFSNSRSEMNVSTLELGDSALYLCASSHGTVHQETQYFGPGTRLLVL.

This chain links TRBV29-1 with TRBJ1-1, with a tentative D call TRBD1 (5 bases). CDR3 length: 13 amino acids. Deletions cut 7 bases from V and 1 base from J, with 13 bases between. Germline lookup yields CDR1 SQVTM and CDR2 ANQGSEA. CDR3 amino acids: CSGGDSRNTEAFF. CDR3 DNA sequence: TGCAGCGGCGGGGACTCCCGGAACACTGAAGCTTTCTTT. The entire variable domain, with the rest obtained from reference TRBV29-1 and TRBJ1-1, is as follows: SAVISQKPSRDICQRGTSLTIQCQVDSQVTMMFWYRQQPGQSLTLIATANQGSEATYESGFVIDKFPISRPNLTFSTLTVSNMSPEDSSIYLCSGGDSRNTEAFFGQGTRLTVV.

Comment on this clonotype: Relative to the germline gene, one junction end is altered; a read error may explain this. J is TRBJ2-5 and V is TRBV7-9; 7 bases map to TRBD1. The CDR3 has 12 amino acids. Germline assignment: CDR1 SEHNR and CDR2 FQNEAQ (reference sequence). The CDR3 nucleotides are TGTGCCAGCAGCCCAGCCGGGACAGCTACCGACTTC. It translates to CASSPAGTATDF. Complete variable domain (other parts from reference TRBV7-9 and TRBJ2-5): DTGVSQNPRHKITKRGQNVTFRCDPISEHNRLYWYRQTLGQGPEFLTYFQNEAQLEKSRLLSDRFSAERPKGSFSTLEIQRTEQGDSAMYLCASSPAGTATDFGPGTRLLVL.

This chain connects TRBV9 to TRBJ2-1; 11 positions match TRBD2. V was clipped by 3 bases and J by 6 bases; unmatched bases: 5. Per germline, CDR1 SGDLS and CDR2 YYNGEE. The CDR3 has 15 amino acids. The CDR3 sequence is CASSATSGSPNEQFF. The CDR3 region has the DNA TGTGCCAGCAGCGCCACTAGCGGGAGTCCCAATGAGCAGTTCTTC.

The rearrangement uses TRBV18 and TRBJ1-4, with D tentatively TRBD1 (5 bases). The V end lost 3 bases, the J end lost 0 bases, and 5 bases lay between the germline ends. The CDR3 is 14 residues long. In germline, CDR1 is KGHSH, CDR2 LQKENI. CDR3 coding DNA: TGTGCCAGCTCACCGACAGCAACTAATGAAAAACTGTTTTTT. As protein: CASSPTATNEKLFF. Full variable domain (missing parts from reference TRBV18 and TRBJ1-4): NAGVMQNPRHLVRRRGQEARLRCSPMKGHSHVYWYRQLPEEGLKFMVYLQKENIIDESGMPKERFSAEFPKEGPSILRIQQVVRGDSAAYFCASSPTATNEKLFFGSGTQLSVL.

The gene calls are TRBV5-1 and TRBJ2-2; 9 bases are a match to TRBD2. Germline lookup yields CDR1 SGHRS and CDR2 YFSETQ. The CDR3 runs to 15 residues. With 1 base clipped from V and 5 bases from J, the junction kept 3 bases outside the gene matches. As DNA, the CDR3 is TGCGCCAGCAGCTTGTATCTAGCGGGGACCGGGGAGCTGTTTTTT. It specifies CASSLYLAGTGELFF. Variable domain in full (rest from reference TRBV5-1 and TRBJ2-2): KAGVTQTPRYLIKTRGQQVTLSCSPISGHRSVSWYQQTPGQGLQFLFEYFSETQRNKGNFPGRFSGRQFSNSRSEMNVSTLELGDSALYLCASSLYLAGTGELFFGEGSRLTVL.

The rearrangement joins TRBV24-1 to TRBJ2-3, with D possibly called TRBD1 or TRBD2 (6 bases each). The germline V gene has CDR1 KGHDR and CDR2 SFDVKD. V dropped 0 bases and J dropped 1 base, with 13 bases sitting between them. CDR3 length: 17 amino acids. This CDR3 reads CATSDLAGHFGTDTQYF. The DNA of the CDR3 is TGTGCCACCAGTGATTTGGCGGGACATTTCGGCACAGATACGCAGTATTTT.

Concerning this clonotype itself: One junction end does not reproduce the germline sequence, and a read error may be involved. The V and J genes are TRBV5-1 and TRBJ2-1; D possibly corresponds to TRBD2 (6 bases). Germline-derived CDR1 and CDR2 are SGHRS and YFSETQ. The CDR3 is 12 residues long. CDR3 nucleotides: TGCGCCAGCAGCTTGGGGCAGGGAGGTTTAGTCTTC. It encodes CASSLGQGGLVF. Full variable domain (rest looked up from reference TRBV5-1 and TRBJ2-1): KAGVTQTPRYLIKTRGQQVTLSCSPISGHRSVSWYQQTPGQGLQFLFEYFSETQRNKGNFPGRFSGRQFSNSRSEMNVSTLELGDSALYLCASSLGQGGLVFGPGTRLTVL.